The clone carrying this TCR beta chain was counted between two and nine times. No antigen is known for it. Profiled with immunoSEQ multiplex PCR; TCRdb holds only in-frame clones, not every one. The sample lists 90,000 to 120,000 clones; approximately 91% were seen once. The sample is drawn from a study of T cell responses to AZD1222 COVID-19 vaccine. Trimming stripped 8 bases from V and 8 bases from J, with 18 bases between. This CDR3 contains 13 residues. Germline CDR1 and CDR2: SNHLY and FYNNEI. Study results and limitations: Unmutated variant regions are reportedly the target of nearly half of TCRs that are spike-specific. Spike-spanning, vaccine-associated CD4 TCRs were dominant at 160-218 and 743-854.

The sequence was obtained from an adult in good health. Material: peripheral blood, obtained on day 0 of AZD1222 vaccination. The chain joins TRBV2 to TRBJ1-2; weak D call: TRBD1 (6 bases). Here the CDR3 reads CASQRRGAWGYTF. The DNA for the CDR3 is TGTGCCAGCCAGAGGAGGGGGGCATGGGGCTACACCTTC. The whole variable domain, remainder taken from reference TRBV2 and TRBJ1-2, is EPEVTQTPSHQVTQMGQEVILRCVPISNHLYFYWYRQILGQKVEFLVSFYNNEISEKSEIFDDQFSVERPDGSNFTLKIRSTKLEDSAMYFCASQRRGAWGYTFGSGTRLTVV.